Included here is one TCR beta chain sequence, with context. Its antigen is as yet unknown. Profiled with immunoSEQ multiplex PCR; TCRdb holds only in-frame clones, not every one. The table shows about 140,000 clones, with 91% occurring only once. The data were obtained in a study of T cell responses to AZD1222 COVID-19 vaccine. Broader study findings: Only 5 to 7 AZD1222 recipients tested seropositive at baseline. Repertoires were collected only later (after the peak T cell response had occurred). The sample set comprised mostly white British donors with more females, and clonal diversity was possibly underestimated.

Per germline, CDR1 SGHAT and CDR2 FQNNGV. After removal of 0 bases from V and 1 base from J, the junction contained 9 bases not matched to a gene. This CDR3 spans 18 amino acids. The starting material was peripheral blood, obtained 28 days after the second dose of the MenACWY control vaccine. This chain joins TRBV11-2 and TRBJ2-1, with 7 bases that match TRBD1. This TCR was recovered from an adult who received the MenACWY meningococcal vaccine as a control. CDR3 amino acids: CASSLDRVGGLSYNEQFF. The DNA of the CDR3 is TGTGCCAGCAGCTTAGATCGGGTAGGGGGCTTGTCCTACAATGAGCAGTTCTTC. The full variable domain, rest sourced from reference TRBV11-2 and TRBJ2-1, is EAGVAQSPRYKIIEKRQSVAFWCNPISGHATLYWYQQILGQGPKLLIQFQNNGVVDDSQLPKDRFSAERLKGVDSTLKIQPAKLEDSAVYLCASSLDRVGGLSYNEQFFGPGTRLTVL.